Sequencing of this T cell receptor beta chain was carried out in a study of blood T cell repertoires in COVID-19. At the level of the study: Sample material is recorded as cDNA or gDNA derived from T cells, B-cell-depleted T cells, or PBMCs.

Original data processing: Reference gene primer amplification in the assay estimated nucleated cell counts. The method was immunoSEQ multiplex PCR; TCRdb's version includes in-frame clones alone and lacks a portion of them. That table is the source of V, J and clone size, and D and trimming were worked out from the DNA. The sample lists 540,000 or so clones, approximately 91% seen once, with under 8.5% in the top ten. In Seattle, patients joined the study during active infection and were tracked longitudinally. The sample was peripheral blood. This receptor was obtained from a woman aged 45-59 years with COVID-19, enrolled during active disease.

The CDR3 DNA reads TGTGCCAGCAGATACGCGGGGGGCGAAGGAGATACGCAGTATTTT. This encodes CASRYAGGEGDTQYF. The chain carries TRBV9 and TRBJ2-3, with 8 nucleotides matching TRBD2. Losses at the gene ends were 5 bases for V and 5 bases for J; bases not matched to a gene: 10. The CDR3 is made up of 15 amino acids. The V gene's germline CDR1 is SGDLS and CDR2 YYNGEE.